This T cell receptor (beta chain) originates from a study of PD-1 blockade in classical Hodgkin lymphoma. Study findings and constraints: Nivolumab initiated under 1 year post-ASCT led to patient exclusion. Diversity similar to that of newly diagnosed patients was seen at baseline in complete responders. By C4D1, diversity of CD4+ TCRs had risen significantly, whereas that of CD8+ TCRs had not.

Described time point: cycle 4 day 1 (C4D1), after more than 5 weeks of nivolumab. Every patient was affected by relapse after autologous stem cell transplantation, while exposure to brentuximab vedotin was not uniform. Produced via immunoSEQ multiplex PCR; TCRdb's table is partial and in-frame only. The sample yields roughly 100,000 clones, about 93% seen once. Germline V gene lookup returns CDR1 MNHNS and CDR2 SASEGT. This CDR3 comprises 14 residues. Unmatched junction bases numbered 14, after V lost 8 bases and J lost 7 bases. About this clone: What it recognizes is unknown.

This clonotype was obtained from a human donor with classical Hodgkin lymphoma. The chain recombines TRBV6-1 with TRBJ2-7; 7 bases agree with TRBD1. The material was peripheral blood mononuclear cells (PBMCs), obtained before the fourth cycle of nivolumab. CDR3 sequence reads: CASGNRTGLGEQYF. The CDR3 DNA is TGTGCCAGCGGAAATCGGACAGGCTTGGGTGAGCAGTACTTC.